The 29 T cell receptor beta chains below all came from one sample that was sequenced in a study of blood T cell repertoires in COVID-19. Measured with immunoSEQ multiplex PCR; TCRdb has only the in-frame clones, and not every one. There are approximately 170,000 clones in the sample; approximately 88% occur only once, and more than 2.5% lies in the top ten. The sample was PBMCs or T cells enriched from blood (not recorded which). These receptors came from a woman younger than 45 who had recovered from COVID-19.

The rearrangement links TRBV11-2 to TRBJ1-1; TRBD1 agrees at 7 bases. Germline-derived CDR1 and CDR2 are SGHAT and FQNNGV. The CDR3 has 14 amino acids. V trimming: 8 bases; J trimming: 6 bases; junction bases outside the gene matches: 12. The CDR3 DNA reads TGTGCCAGCGGATCCAACAGGGGTCGGCCTGAAGCTTTCTTT. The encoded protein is CASGSNRGRPEAFF.

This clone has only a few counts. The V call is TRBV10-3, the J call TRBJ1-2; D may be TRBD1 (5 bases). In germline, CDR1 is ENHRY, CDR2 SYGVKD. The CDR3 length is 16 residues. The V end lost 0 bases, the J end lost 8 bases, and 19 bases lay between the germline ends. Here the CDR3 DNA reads TGTGCCATCAGTGAGTCTACCAGACAGTGGGTGGGAGGCTACACCTTC. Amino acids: CAISESTRQWVGGYTF.

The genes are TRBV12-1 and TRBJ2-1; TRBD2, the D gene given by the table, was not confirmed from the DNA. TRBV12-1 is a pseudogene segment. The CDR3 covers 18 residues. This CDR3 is CASSFGTSGSVGYNEQFF. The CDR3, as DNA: TGTGCCAGCAGCTTCGGGACTAGCGGGAGTGTGGGCTACAATGAGCAGTTCTTC.

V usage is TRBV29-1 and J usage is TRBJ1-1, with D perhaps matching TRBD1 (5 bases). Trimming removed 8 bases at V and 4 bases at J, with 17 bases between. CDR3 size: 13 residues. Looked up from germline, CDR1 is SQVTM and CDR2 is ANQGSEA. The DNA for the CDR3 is TGCAGCACCCCTCCAGGGTTGAGCACTGAAGCTTTCTTT. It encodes CSTPPGLSTEAFF.

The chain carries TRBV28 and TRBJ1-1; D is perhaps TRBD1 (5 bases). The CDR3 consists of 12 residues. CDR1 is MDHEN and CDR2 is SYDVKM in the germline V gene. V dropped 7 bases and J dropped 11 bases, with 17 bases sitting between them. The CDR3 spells CASTFGGLEAFF. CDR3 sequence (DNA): TGTGCCAGCACCTTCGGGGGTCTTGAGGCTTTCTTT.

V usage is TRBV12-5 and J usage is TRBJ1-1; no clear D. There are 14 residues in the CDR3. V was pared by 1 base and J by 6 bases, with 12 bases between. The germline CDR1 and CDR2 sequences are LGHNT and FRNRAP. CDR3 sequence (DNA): TGTGCTAGTGGTTTGGAAGCGGATTCTTCTGAAGCTTTCTTT. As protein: CASGLEADSSEAFF. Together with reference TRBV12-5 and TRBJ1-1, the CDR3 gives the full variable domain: DARVTQTPRHKVTEMGQEVTMRCQPILGHNTVFWYRQTMMQGLELLAYFRNRAPLDDSGMPKDRFSAEMPDATLATLKIQPSEPRDSAVYFCASGLEADSSEAFFGQGTRLTVV.

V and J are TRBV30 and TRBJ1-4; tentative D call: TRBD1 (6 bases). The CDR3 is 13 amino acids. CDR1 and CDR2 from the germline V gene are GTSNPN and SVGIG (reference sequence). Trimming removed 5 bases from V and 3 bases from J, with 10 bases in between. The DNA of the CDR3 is TGTGCCTGGGGGACAATTCCTAATGAAAAACTGTTTTTT. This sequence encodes CAWGTIPNEKLFF.

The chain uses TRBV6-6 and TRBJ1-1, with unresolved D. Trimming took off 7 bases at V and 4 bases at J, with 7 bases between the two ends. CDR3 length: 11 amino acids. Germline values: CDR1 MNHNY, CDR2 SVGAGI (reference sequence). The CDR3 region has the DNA TGTGCCAGCAATGTAGCCACTGAAGCTTTCTTT. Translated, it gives CASNVATEAFF.

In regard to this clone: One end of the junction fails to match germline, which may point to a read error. The CDR3 nucleotides read TGTGCTAGCAGCTTAGGGCCCTTGGGTGGGCAGACCCAGTACTTC. The encoded protein is CASSLGPLGGQTQYF. The rearrangement uses TRBV7-7 and TRBJ2-5; no clear D gene. This CDR3 spans 15 amino acids. Germline V gene data show CDR1 as SSHAT and CDR2 as FNYEAQ (reference sequence).

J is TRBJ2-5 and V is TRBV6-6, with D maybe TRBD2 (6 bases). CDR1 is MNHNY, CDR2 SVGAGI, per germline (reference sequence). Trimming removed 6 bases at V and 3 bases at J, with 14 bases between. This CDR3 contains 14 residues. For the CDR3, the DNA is TGTGCCAGCAGGGCCCTAGCGTTTGAAGAGACCCAGTACTTC. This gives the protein CASRALAFEETQYF.

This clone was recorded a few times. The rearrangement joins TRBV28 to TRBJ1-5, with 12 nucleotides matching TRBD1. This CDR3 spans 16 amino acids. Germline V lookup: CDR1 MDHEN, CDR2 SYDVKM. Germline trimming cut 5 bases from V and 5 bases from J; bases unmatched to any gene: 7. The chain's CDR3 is CASSLTGTGGYQPQHF. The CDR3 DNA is TGTGCCAGCAGTCTAACCGGGACAGGGGGCTATCAGCCCCAGCATTTT.

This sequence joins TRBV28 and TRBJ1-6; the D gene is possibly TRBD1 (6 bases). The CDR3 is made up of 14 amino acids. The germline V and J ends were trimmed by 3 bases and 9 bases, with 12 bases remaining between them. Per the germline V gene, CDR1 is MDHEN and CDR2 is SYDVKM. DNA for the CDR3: TGTGCCAGCAGTTTCTACAGGGCAAGTTCACCCCTCCACTTT. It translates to CASSFYRASSPLHF. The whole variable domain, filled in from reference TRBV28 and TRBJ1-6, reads DVKVTQSSRYLVKRTGEKVFLECVQDMDHENMFWYRQDPGLGLRLIYFSYDVKMKEKGDIPEGYSVSREKKERFSLILESASTNQTSMYLCASSFYRASSPLHFGNGTRLTVT.

The CDR3 DNA reads TGCAGCGTCGCAACAGGGGGCTATGAAAAACTGTTTTTT. This translates into CSVATGGYEKLFF. This chain uses TRBV29-1 with TRBJ1-4; 9 bases are shared with TRBD1. The CDR3 spans 13 residues. CDR1 and CDR2 (germline): SQVTM, ANQGSEA. With 6 bases clipped from V and 6 bases from J, the junction kept 5 bases outside the gene matches. Complete variable domain (other parts from reference TRBV29-1 and TRBJ1-4): SAVISQKPSRDICQRGTSLTIQCQVDSQVTMMFWYRQQPGQSLTLIATANQGSEATYESGFVIDKFPISRPNLTFSTLTVSNMSPEDSSIYLCSVATGGYEKLFFGSGTQLSVL.

The CDR3 spells CATSDPMKDRDDYGYTF. The CDR3 DNA reads TGTGCCACCAGTGATCCTATGAAAGACAGGGACGACTATGGCTACACCTTC. The chain links TRBV24-1 to TRBJ1-2; 7 positions match TRBD1. This CDR3 comprises 17 residues. The V segment lost 3 bases and the J segment 3 bases; nucleotides outside the gene matches: 12. Germline loops: CDR1 KGHDR, CDR2 SFDVKD.

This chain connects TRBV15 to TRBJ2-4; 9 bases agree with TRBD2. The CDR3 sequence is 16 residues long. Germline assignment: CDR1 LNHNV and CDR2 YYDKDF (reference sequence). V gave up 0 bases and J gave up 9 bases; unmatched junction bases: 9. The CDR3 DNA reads TGTGCCACCAGCAGAGATTTGGGAGCGGGGGGCTTCATTCAGTACTTC. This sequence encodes CATSRDLGAGGFIQYF.

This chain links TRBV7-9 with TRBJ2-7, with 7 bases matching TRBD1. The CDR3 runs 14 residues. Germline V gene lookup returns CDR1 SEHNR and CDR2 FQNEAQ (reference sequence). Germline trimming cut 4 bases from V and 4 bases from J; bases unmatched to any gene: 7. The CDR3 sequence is CASSSTTTGYEQYF. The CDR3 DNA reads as TGTGCCAGCAGCTCGACTACGACAGGGTACGAGCAGTACTTC.

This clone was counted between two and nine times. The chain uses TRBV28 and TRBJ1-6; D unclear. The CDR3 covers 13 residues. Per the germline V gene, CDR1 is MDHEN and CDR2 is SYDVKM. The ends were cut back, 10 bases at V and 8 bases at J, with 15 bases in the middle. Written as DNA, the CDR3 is TGTGCCATATCCGGGGAGTCTCATTCACCCCTCCACTTT. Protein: CAISGESHSPLHF.

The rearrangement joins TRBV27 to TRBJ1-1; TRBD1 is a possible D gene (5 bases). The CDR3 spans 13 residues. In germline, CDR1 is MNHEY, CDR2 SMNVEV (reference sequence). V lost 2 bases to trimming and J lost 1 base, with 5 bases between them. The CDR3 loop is CASSLGANTEAFF. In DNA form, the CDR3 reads TGTGCCAGCAGTTTAGGGGCGAACACTGAAGCTTTCTTT.

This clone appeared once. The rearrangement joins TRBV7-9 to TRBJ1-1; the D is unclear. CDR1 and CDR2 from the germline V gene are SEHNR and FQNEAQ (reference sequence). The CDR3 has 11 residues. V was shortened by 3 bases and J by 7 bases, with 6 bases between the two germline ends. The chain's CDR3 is CASSFGNEAFF. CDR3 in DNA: TGTGCCAGCAGCTTCGGTAATGAAGCTTTCTTT.

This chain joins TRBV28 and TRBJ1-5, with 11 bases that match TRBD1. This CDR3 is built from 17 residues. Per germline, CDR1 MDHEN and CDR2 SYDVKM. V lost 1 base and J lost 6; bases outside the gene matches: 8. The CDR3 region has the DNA TGTGCCAGCAGTTTATCCGGGACAGGGGGTTTTGGTCAGCCCCAGCATTTT. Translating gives CASSLSGTGGFGQPQHF.

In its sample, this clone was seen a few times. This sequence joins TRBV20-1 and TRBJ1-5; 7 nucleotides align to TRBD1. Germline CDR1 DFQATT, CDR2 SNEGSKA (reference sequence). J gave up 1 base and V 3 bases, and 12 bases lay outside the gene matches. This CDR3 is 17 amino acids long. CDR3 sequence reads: CSASPTGAQGSNQPQHF. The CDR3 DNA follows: TGCAGTGCTAGTCCAACAGGGGCCCAGGGAAGCAATCAGCCCCAGCATTTT.

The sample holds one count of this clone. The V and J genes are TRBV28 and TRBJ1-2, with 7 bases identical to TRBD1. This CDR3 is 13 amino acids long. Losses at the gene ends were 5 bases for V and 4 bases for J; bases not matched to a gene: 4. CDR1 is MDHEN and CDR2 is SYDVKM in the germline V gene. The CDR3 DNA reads TGTGCCAGCAGTCCCGGGACAGTCTATGGCTACACCTTC. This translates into CASSPGTVYGYTF.

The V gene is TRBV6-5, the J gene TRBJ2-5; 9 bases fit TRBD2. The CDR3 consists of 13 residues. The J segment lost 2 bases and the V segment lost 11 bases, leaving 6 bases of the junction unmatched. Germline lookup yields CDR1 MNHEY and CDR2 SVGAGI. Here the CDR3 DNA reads TGTGCCGCCACGACTAGCGGACAAGAGACCCAGTACTTC. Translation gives CAATTSGQETQYF.

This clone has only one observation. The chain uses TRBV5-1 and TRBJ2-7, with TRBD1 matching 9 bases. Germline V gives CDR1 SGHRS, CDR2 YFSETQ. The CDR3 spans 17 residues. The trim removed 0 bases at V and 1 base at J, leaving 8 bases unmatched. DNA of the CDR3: TGCGCCAGCAGCTTGGCAAGACGGGACAGGGCATCCTACGAGCAGTACTTC. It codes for CASSLARRDRASYEQYF.

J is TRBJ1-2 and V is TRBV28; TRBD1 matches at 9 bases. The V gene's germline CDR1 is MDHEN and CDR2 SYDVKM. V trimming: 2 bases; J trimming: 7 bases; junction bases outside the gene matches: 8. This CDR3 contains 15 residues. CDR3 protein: CASSLSGTGRLGYTF. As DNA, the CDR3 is TGTGCCAGCAGTTTAAGCGGGACAGGGAGGCTTGGCTACACCTTC.

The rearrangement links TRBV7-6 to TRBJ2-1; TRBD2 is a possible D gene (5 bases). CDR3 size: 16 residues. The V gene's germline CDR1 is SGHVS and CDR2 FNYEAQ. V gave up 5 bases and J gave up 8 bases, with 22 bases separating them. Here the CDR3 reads CASSPRGDGIWDEQFF. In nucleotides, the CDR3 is TGTGCCAGCAGCCCCCGAGGCGACGGGATCTGGGATGAGCAGTTCTTC. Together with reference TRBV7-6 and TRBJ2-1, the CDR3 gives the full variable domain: GAGVSQSPRYKVTKRGQDVALRCDPISGHVSLYWYRQALGQGPEFLTYFNYEAQQDKSGLPNDRFSAERPEGSISTLTIQRTEQRDSAMYRCASSPRGDGIWDEQFFGPGTRLTVL.

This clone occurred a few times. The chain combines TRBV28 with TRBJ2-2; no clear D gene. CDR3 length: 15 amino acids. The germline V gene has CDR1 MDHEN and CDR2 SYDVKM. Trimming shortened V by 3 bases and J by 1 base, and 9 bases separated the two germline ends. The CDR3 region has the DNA TGTGCCAGCAGTTTTGGTAGTCTGAACACCGGGGAGCTGTTTTTT. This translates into CASSFGSLNTGELFF.

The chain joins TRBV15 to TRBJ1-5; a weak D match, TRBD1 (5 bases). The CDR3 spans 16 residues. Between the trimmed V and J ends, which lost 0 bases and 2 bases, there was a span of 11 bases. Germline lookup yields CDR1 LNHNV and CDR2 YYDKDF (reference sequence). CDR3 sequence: CATSRDTGLGNQPQHF. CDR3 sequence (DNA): TGTGCCACCAGCAGAGATACAGGTTTGGGCAATCAGCCCCAGCATTTT.

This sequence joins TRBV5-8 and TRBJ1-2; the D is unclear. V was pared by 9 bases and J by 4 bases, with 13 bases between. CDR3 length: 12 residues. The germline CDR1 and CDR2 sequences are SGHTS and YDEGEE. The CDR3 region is CANPTGIYGYTF. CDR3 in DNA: TGTGCCAACCCGACGGGGATCTATGGCTACACCTTC.